This T cell receptor beta chain came from a study of blood T cell repertoires in COVID-19. In the study's own analysis: Estimated nucleated cell counts came from reference gene primer amplification. Some clones are missing from TCRdb's copy, which holds only in-frame ones; the method was immunoSEQ multiplex PCR. V and J calls plus clone size are reproduced from that table; the DNA served to infer D and trimming. The data contain hundreds of thousands of clones, 87% of them seen just once; the ten biggest clones take up about 1.6%. CDR1 is SGHNT and CDR2 is YENEEA in the germline V gene. The V and J ends lost 5 bases and 3 bases, in that order; junction bases with no gene match: 3. The CDR3 contains 13 residues.

The receptor's source is a middle-aged woman who had recovered from COVID-19. The chain combines TRBV11-3 with TRBJ1-1, with 7 bases aligning to TRBD1. The specimen sequenced was peripheral blood. CDR3: CASSVGQDTEAFF. CDR3 nucleotide sequence: TGTGCCAGCAGCGTCGGACAGGACACTGAAGCTTTCTTT.